The following is a TCR beta chain sequence with its context. Clones were read by immunoSEQ multiplex PCR, and TCRdb kept only the in-frame ones, dropping some. Found here are roughly 250,000 clones, about 93% of them singletons; the top ten hold 1.5% to 2%. This sample stems from a study of blood T cell repertoires in COVID-19. J was trimmed by 7 bases and V by 6 bases; bases with no gene match: 7. The CDR3 extends over 13 amino acids. The germline CDR1 and CDR2 sequences are SNHLY and FYNNEI. The material sequenced was PBMCs or T cells enriched from blood (not recorded which). The sequence derives from a woman under 30 who had recovered from COVID-19. The rearrangement uses TRBV2 and TRBJ1-2; 8 bases fit TRBD1. CDR3 region: CASRTDRGGGYTF. The CDR3 DNA sequence: TGTGCCAGCAGAACCGACAGGGGAGGTGGCTACACCTTC.